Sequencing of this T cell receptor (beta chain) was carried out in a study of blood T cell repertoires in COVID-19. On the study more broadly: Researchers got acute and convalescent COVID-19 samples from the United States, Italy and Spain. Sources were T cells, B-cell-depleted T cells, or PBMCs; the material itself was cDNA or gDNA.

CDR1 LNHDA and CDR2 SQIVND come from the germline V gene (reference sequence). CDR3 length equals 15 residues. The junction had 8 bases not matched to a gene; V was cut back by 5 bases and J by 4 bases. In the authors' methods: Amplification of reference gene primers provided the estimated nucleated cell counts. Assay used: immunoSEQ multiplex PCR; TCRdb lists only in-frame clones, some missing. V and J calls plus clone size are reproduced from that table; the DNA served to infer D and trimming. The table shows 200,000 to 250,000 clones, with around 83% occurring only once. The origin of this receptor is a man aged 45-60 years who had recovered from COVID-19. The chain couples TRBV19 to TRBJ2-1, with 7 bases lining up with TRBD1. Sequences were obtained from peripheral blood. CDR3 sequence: CASSPQTGIYNEQFF. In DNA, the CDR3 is TGTGCCAGTAGTCCCCAGACAGGGATATACAATGAGCAGTTCTTC.